A single sample gave rise to the 32 T cell receptor beta chains below, sequenced in a study of CD8+ T cells in alopecia areata. Sequencing relied on a cDNA template that was reverse transcribed from extracted RNA. Produced via immunoSEQ multiplex PCR; TCRdb's table is partial and in-frame only. The table shows 200,000 to 250,000 clones, with about 56% occurring only once. Sequenced: CD8+ T cells sorted from blood. The origin of the receptors is a human donor in good health.

The sample holds a few counts of this clone. The chain carries TRBV6-5 and TRBJ2-2; possible D gene TRBD1, 5 bases. Germline lookup yields CDR1 MNHEY and CDR2 SVGAGI. V was cut by 8 bases and J by 2 bases, with 9 bases left in between. There are 13 residues in the CDR3. As DNA, the CDR3 is TGTGCCAGCCGGCAGGGAAACACCGGGGAGCTGTTTTTT. As protein: CASRQGNTGELFF.

V and J are TRBV2 and TRBJ1-4, with 8 bases lining up with TRBD1. Germline V CDR1 and CDR2: SNHLY, FYNNEI. The V gene end was trimmed by 4 bases and the J gene end by 8 bases; junction bases not matched to a gene: 12. The CDR3 sequence is 16 residues long. The CDR3 bases are TGTGCCAGCAGTGGAGTGGCAGGGGGCTATGGGGAAAAACTGTTTTTT. It encodes CASSGVAGGYGEKLFF.

V usage is TRBV5-1 and J usage is TRBJ2-2; D is ambiguous. The CDR3 covers 15 residues. V was trimmed by 3 bases and J by 0 bases, leaving 9 bases between them. Germline CDR1 SGHRS, CDR2 YFSETQ. Here the CDR3 reads CASSSLGPNTGELFF. CDR3 coding DNA: TGCGCCAGCAGCTCCCTAGGACCGAACACCGGGGAGCTGTTTTTT.

This clone was recorded once. This chain joins TRBV11-2 and TRBJ2-3; 8 bases agree with TRBD2. This CDR3 spans 15 amino acids. The germline V gene encodes CDR1 SGHAT and CDR2 FQNNGV. V dropped 5 bases and J dropped 4; count of bases not matched to a gene: 8. The DNA of the CDR3 is TGTGCCAGCAGCGAAGCGGGTAGCGGGGCAGATACGCAGTATTTT. Translating gives CASSEAGSGADTQYF. Full variable domain (outside the CDR3, taken from reference TRBV11-2 and TRBJ2-3): EAGVAQSPRYKIIEKRQSVAFWCNPISGHATLYWYQQILGQGPKLLIQFQNNGVVDDSQLPKDRFSAERLKGVDSTLKIQPAKLEDSAVYLCASSEAGSGADTQYFGPGTRLTVL.

The chain employs TRBV29-1 and TRBJ1-1, with D perhaps TRBD1 (6 bases). This CDR3 is 14 amino acids long. Deletions cut 5 bases from V and 0 bases from J, with 13 bases between. In germline, CDR1 is SQVTM, CDR2 ANQGSEA. Here the CDR3 reads CSVNRGGLNTEAFF. The CDR3 DNA follows: TGCAGCGTTAATAGAGGGGGTTTGAACACTGAAGCTTTCTTT.

Many counts were recorded for this clone. The V and J genes are TRBV2 and TRBJ2-2; D ambiguous. This CDR3 region has 17 residues. V lost 7 bases to trimming and J lost 3 bases, with 21 bases between them. Per germline, CDR1 SNHLY and CDR2 FYNNEI. The CDR3 bases are TGTGCCAGCACCTCCCTACCCCATGGGTCGGACACCGGGGAGCTGTTTTTT. It is translated as CASTSLPHGSDTGELFF.

The gene calls are TRBV4-1 and TRBJ2-1; 9 nucleotides align to TRBD2. V lost 5 bases, J lost 1 base, and 6 bases stayed unmatched. Germline V gene data show CDR1 as MGHRA and CDR2 as YSYEKL. This CDR3 is built from 16 residues. This CDR3 reads CASSGSGGASYNEQFF. DNA for the CDR3: TGCGCCAGCAGCGGTAGCGGGGGCGCTTCCTACAATGAGCAGTTCTTC.

CDR3 sequence: CSVESTGQDIQYF. For the CDR3, the DNA is TGCAGCGTCGAATCGACAGGGCAGGACATTCAGTACTTC. The V gene is TRBV29-1, the J gene TRBJ2-4; 7 bases are a match to TRBD1. The CDR3 is 13 amino acids. Germline V gene sequence: CDR1 SQVTM, CDR2 ANQGSEA. V dropped 6 bases and J dropped 8; count of bases not matched to a gene: 10.

The CDR3, as DNA: TGTGCCAGCAGCTCCCATTCGGAGACCCAGTACTTC. Amino acids: CASSSHSETQYF. J is TRBJ2-5 and V is TRBV5-6, with D unresolved. The CDR3 loop spans 12 amino acids. V lost 3 bases and J 5 bases, leaving 8 bases between the germline ends. In germline, CDR1 is SGHDT, CDR2 YYEEEE.

The chain is built from TRBV5-1 and TRBJ2-3; the D gene is possibly TRBD2 (6 bases). The CDR3 extends over 15 amino acids. CDR1 and CDR2 from the germline V gene are SGHRS and YFSETQ. The V gene lost 4 bases and the J gene lost 1 base, with 13 bases spanning the gap. CDR3 amino acids: CASSARLEGTDTQYF. As DNA, the CDR3 is TGCGCCAGCAGCGCCCGACTAGAAGGCACAGATACGCAGTATTTT.

The rearrangement joins TRBV5-1 to TRBJ1-3; no firm D call. Trimming pared 4 bases from V and 0 bases from J, leaving 14 bases between. The length of the CDR3 is 16 residues. Germline V gives CDR1 SGHRS, CDR2 YFSETQ. The CDR3 DNA is TGCGCCAGCAGCCAAGATGACACGAGCTCTGGAAACACCATATATTTT. Translation: CASSQDDTSSGNTIYF. The variable domain in full, completed from reference TRBV5-1 and TRBJ1-3, reads KAGVTQTPRYLIKTRGQQVTLSCSPISGHRSVSWYQQTPGQGLQFLFEYFSETQRNKGNFPGRFSGRQFSNSRSEMNVSTLELGDSALYLCASSQDDTSSGNTIYFGEGSWLTVV.

This rearrangement joins TRBV11-2 to TRBJ2-3; TRBD1 matches 8 bases. In germline, CDR1 is SGHAT, CDR2 FQNNGV. The CDR3 is made up of 15 amino acids. The V segment lost 1 base and the J segment 6 bases; nucleotides outside the gene matches: 6. CDR3 DNA: TGTGCCAGCAGCTTAGCGGACAGGGCACCCGATACGCAGTATTTT. Its translation is CASSLADRAPDTQYF.

The chain links TRBV29-1 to TRBJ1-1; D uncertain. This CDR3 comprises 12 residues. Germline V CDR1 and CDR2: SQVTM, ANQGSEA. V was clipped by 2 bases and J by 7 bases, with 11 bases between them. The CDR3 DNA sequence: TGCAGCGTTGAAACGGATGGCATTGAAGCTTTCTTT. It translates to CSVETDGIEAFF.

This clone was detected a few times. The rearrangement joins TRBV25-1 to TRBJ1-2; 7 nucleotides agree with TRBD1. V gave up 4 bases and J gave up 1 base; unmatched junction bases: 9. CDR1 and CDR2 from the germline V gene are MGHDK and SYGVNS. CDR3 length: 16 amino acids. CDR3 loop: CASSGGTAKFNYGYTF. CDR3 DNA sequence: TGTGCCAGCAGTGGGGGGACAGCGAAATTTAACTATGGCTACACCTTC.

Only a few counts were recorded for this clone. The V and J genes are TRBV7-9 and TRBJ2-5; either TRBD1 or TRBD2 may supply D (5 bases each). The germline gives CDR1 SEHNR, CDR2 FQNEAQ (reference sequence). The length of the CDR3 is 13 residues. The V end was cut by 4 bases, the J end by 1 base, with 7 bases between. CDR3 loop: CASSSGTQETQYF. Here the CDR3 DNA reads TGTGCCAGCAGCTCAGGGACCCAAGAGACCCAGTACTTC.

This clone came up a few times. V and J are TRBV30 and TRBJ1-2; D might be TRBD1 (5 bases). The ends were cut back, 3 bases at V and 8 bases at J, with 7 bases in the middle. There are 10 residues in the CDR3. Germline CDR1 is GTSNPN and CDR2 is SVGIG (reference sequence). The CDR3 bases are TGTGCCTGGAGGGGGGACGGCTACACCTTC. Translation: CAWRGDGYTF.

The chain carries TRBV29-1 and TRBJ2-7; tentatively, D is TRBD1 (5 bases). The CDR3 totals 17 residues. CDR1 is SQVTM, CDR2 ANQGSEA, per germline. V was cut by 8 bases and J by 2 bases, with 28 bases left in between. The CDR3 DNA sequence: TGCAGCCCCAGACACGCGCGACAGATTGAAGGGGCCTACGAGCAGTACTTC. It is translated as CSPRHARQIEGAYEQYF.

The J gene is TRBJ2-2, the V gene TRBV2, with D unresolved. Between the trimmed V and J ends, which lost 3 bases and 0 bases, there was a span of 11 bases. Germline assignment: CDR1 SNHLY and CDR2 FYNNEI. The CDR3 covers 16 residues. The DNA for the CDR3 is TGTGCCAGCAGTGATCTAGATCACTCGAACACCGGGGAGCTGTTTTTT. It is translated as CASSDLDHSNTGELFF.

This clone appeared a few times. The V gene is TRBV9, the J gene TRBJ1-1; D remains ambiguous. V was clipped by 4 bases and J by 5 bases, with 12 bases between them. The CDR3 has 13 amino acids. Germline V gene lookup returns CDR1 SGDLS and CDR2 YYNGEE. CDR3 nucleotides: TGTGCCAGCAGCCCGAGTGGAAGGACTGAAGCTTTCTTT. Translation gives CASSPSGRTEAFF.

This clone was counted between two and nine times. This rearrangement joins TRBV4-1 to TRBJ1-5, with a tentative D call TRBD1 (5 bases). The CDR3 consists of 13 residues. Germline CDR1 and CDR2: MGHRA and YSYEKL. Deletions cut 1 base from V and 7 bases from J, with 8 bases between. In DNA form, the CDR3 reads TGCGCCAGCAGCCAAGGACAGAAGCAGCCCCAGCATTTT. Its protein product is CASSQGQKQPQHF.

This rearrangement joins TRBV4-1 to TRBJ2-1; possible D gene TRBD2, 6 bases. This CDR3 is built from 12 residues. The V and J ends lost 5 bases and 8 bases respectively, with 10 bases between them. Germline V CDR1 and CDR2: MGHRA, YSYEKL. In DNA form, the CDR3 reads TGCGCCAGCAGCGAGGGACTGGATGAGCAGTTCTTC. It encodes CASSEGLDEQFF.

This sequence joins TRBV27 and TRBJ1-2; 9 positions match TRBD1. Germline lookup yields CDR1 MNHEY and CDR2 SMNVEV (reference sequence). After removal of 3 bases from V and 0 bases from J, the junction contained 2 bases not matched to a gene. The CDR3 covers 15 residues. CDR3 in amino acids: CASSLDRGANYGYTF. As DNA, the CDR3 is TGTGCCAGCAGTTTGGACAGGGGAGCTAACTATGGCTACACCTTC.

This chain connects TRBV2 to TRBJ1-4; D not resolved. The V gene's germline CDR1 is SNHLY and CDR2 FYNNEI. V shed 1 base and J shed 6 bases, with 9 bases lying between them. The CDR3 has 14 amino acids. The CDR3, as DNA: TGTGCCAGCAGTGAAGAAACCCAGGATGAAAAACTGTTTTTT. Protein: CASSEETQDEKLFF.

This chain joins TRBV30 and TRBJ2-5, with D possibly called TRBD1 or TRBD2 (5 bases each). There are 15 residues in the CDR3. Germline-derived CDR1 and CDR2 are GTSNPN and SVGIG (reference sequence). Trimming took 1 base from V and 5 from J, leaving 17 bases between them. CDR3 in DNA: TGTGCCTGGAGTGGGACTTGGGGTAGGGGCGAGACCCAGTACTTC. Translating it yields CAWSGTWGRGETQYF.

The V and J genes are TRBV6-6 and TRBJ1-3; D possibly corresponds to TRBD1 (5 bases). CDR3 length equals 13 residues. From germline, CDR1 is MNHNY and CDR2 SVGAGI (reference sequence). Trimming cost V 4 bases and J 2 bases, with 6 bases left between them. CDR3: CASSFRAGNTIYF. The CDR3 nucleotides read TGTGCCAGCAGTTTCAGGGCTGGAAACACCATATATTTT.

The chain is built from TRBV9 and TRBJ2-7; maybe TRBD1 (5 bases). The V end was cut by 0 bases, the J end by 2 bases, with 9 bases between. The V gene's germline CDR1 is SGDLS and CDR2 YYNGEE. This CDR3 region has 14 residues. The DNA for the CDR3 is TGTGCCAGCAGCGTAGGGTCAGGGCCCTACGAGCAGTACTTC. It specifies CASSVGSGPYEQYF.

This clone was found a few times. The V and J genes are TRBV29-1 and TRBJ1-1, with TRBD1 matching 7 bases. V was pared by 6 bases and J by 10 bases, with 8 bases of the junction left unmatched. This CDR3 comprises 11 residues. Germline V gives CDR1 SQVTM, CDR2 ANQGSEA. CDR3 in amino acids: CSVETGEAAFF. The CDR3 DNA follows: TGCAGCGTAGAAACAGGGGAGGCAGCTTTCTTT.

The V call is TRBV27, the J call TRBJ2-7; either TRBD1 or TRBD2 may fit D (5 bases each). The length of the CDR3 is 14 residues. Germline V gene sequence: CDR1 MNHEY, CDR2 SMNVEV (reference sequence). V lost 3 bases and J 0 bases, leaving 9 bases between the germline ends. DNA for the CDR3: TGTGCCAGCAGTTTGGGGGTCCGCTCCTACGAGCAGTACTTC. Translation gives CASSLGVRSYEQYF.

The chain combines TRBV4-1 with TRBJ1-3, with 7 bases matching TRBD1. The CDR3 length is 13 residues. Germline assignment: CDR1 MGHRA and CDR2 YSYEKL. Unmatched junction bases numbered 7, after V lost 9 bases and J lost 5 bases. The CDR3 protein is CASTGAQRNTIYF. The CDR3 region has the DNA TGCGCCAGTACAGGGGCTCAAAGAAACACCATATATTTT.

This clone came up a few times. The J gene is TRBJ1-5, the V gene TRBV5-4; maybe TRBD1 (6 bases). V was pared by 7 bases and J by 6 bases, with 14 bases between. The CDR3 is 13 residues long. In germline, CDR1 is SGHNT, CDR2 YYREEE (reference sequence). CDR3 coding DNA: TGTGCCAGCGCTGGGGGCCCATCTCAGCCCCAGCATTTT. This sequence encodes CASAGGPSQPQHF.

This clone showed up just a few times. The V and J genes are TRBV5-5 and TRBJ1-5, with 9 bases identical to TRBD1. The germline V gene has CDR1 SGHKS and CDR2 YYEKEE (reference sequence). The V gene end was trimmed by 4 bases and the J gene end by 5 bases; junction bases not matched to a gene: 10. The CDR3 covers 16 residues. The CDR3 protein is CASSHDPGTGYQPQHF. As DNA, the CDR3 is TGTGCCAGCAGCCATGACCCTGGGACAGGGTATCAGCCCCAGCATTTT.

This clone appeared a few times. This chain joins TRBV10-3 and TRBJ2-4; D perhaps matches TRBD1 (5 bases). The CDR3 loop spans 14 amino acids. The germline V gene encodes CDR1 ENHRY and CDR2 SYGVKD. Trimming took off 8 bases at V and 3 bases at J, with 14 bases between the two ends. CDR3 coding DNA: TGTGCCATCTACATCGACAGAGGCAAAAACATTCAGTACTTC. Its translation: CAIYIDRGKNIQYF.